The entry below describes one TCR beta chain. The protocol was immunoSEQ multiplex PCR, while the TCRdb copy is restricted to in-frame clones and leaves out a portion. The repertoire holds about 45,000 clones, with roughly nine tenths as singletons. This specimen comes from a study of graft-versus-host responses after intestinal transplantation. Study context: Anti-thymocyte globulin was used for induction in all recipients, who then took tacrolimus and steroids for 3 to 4 years.

With 0 bases removed from V and 3 bases from J, the gap between germline ends came to 6 bases. This CDR3 comprises 13 residues. Germline lookup yields CDR1 SGDLS and CDR2 YYNGEE. Sequences were derived from PBMCs, sampled 524 days after transplant. The source is a human patient who received an intestinal transplant, so some T cells may come from the graft donor. The chain links TRBV9 to TRBJ1-1; a weak D match, TRBD1 (5 bases). This chain's CDR3 is CASSVGGDTEAFF. CDR3 nucleotide sequence: TGTGCCAGCAGCGTAGGGGGGGACACTGAAGCTTTCTTT.